This is a list of T cell receptor beta chains from one sample in a study of STAT5B mutations in CD4+ large granular lymphocyte leukemia. TCRdb keeps only in-frame clones here, not all; method: immunoSEQ multiplex PCR. The data show over 8,000 clones, approximately 83% seen once. Material: PBMCs. The source is a man aged 55 to 69 with CD4+ T-cell large granular lymphocyte leukemia. The CDR3 runs from the conserved cysteine through the conserved F or W.

v_call | cdr3_aa
TRBV15 | CATSRSGTRGEKLFF
TRBV18 | CASSPGTGISPLHF
TRBV7-8 | CASIAGRGNTEAFF
TRBV6-6 | CASSSDLAKNIQYF
TRBV7-3 | CASSLPGNYGYTF
TRBV5-4 | CASSHVSGPEDEQYF
TRBV27 | CASSSPPGRYLAKNIQYF
TRBV28 | CASSPTSGTSEQYF
TRBV7-3 | CASSPGTGPYEQYF
TRBV19 | CASSIRGGNNEQFF
TRBV6-1 | CASSAQSYEQYF
TRBV28 | CASREQGSGELFF
TRBV28 | CASSLWGGSGNQPQHF
TRBV9 | CASSVGGGVYEQYF
TRBV5-1 | CASSLDVAAGLLPYEQYF
TRBV29-1 | CSVRTATNEKLFF
TRBV19 | CASNNPPRTGGGHGYTF
TRBV6-6 | CASSNLAGVSSYEQYF
TRBV7-8 | CASSGGGIYEQYF
TRBV7-9 | CASSPGTGGSYEQYF
TRBV5-1 | CASSLRESNTIYF
TRBV19 | CASSITDEAFF
TRBV6-6 | CASNGLALRVDTQYF
TRBV6-1 | CASSDGTGGTEQYF
TRBV4-2 | CASSQDRDGELFF
TRBV4-1 | CASSQPKDRGNEAFF